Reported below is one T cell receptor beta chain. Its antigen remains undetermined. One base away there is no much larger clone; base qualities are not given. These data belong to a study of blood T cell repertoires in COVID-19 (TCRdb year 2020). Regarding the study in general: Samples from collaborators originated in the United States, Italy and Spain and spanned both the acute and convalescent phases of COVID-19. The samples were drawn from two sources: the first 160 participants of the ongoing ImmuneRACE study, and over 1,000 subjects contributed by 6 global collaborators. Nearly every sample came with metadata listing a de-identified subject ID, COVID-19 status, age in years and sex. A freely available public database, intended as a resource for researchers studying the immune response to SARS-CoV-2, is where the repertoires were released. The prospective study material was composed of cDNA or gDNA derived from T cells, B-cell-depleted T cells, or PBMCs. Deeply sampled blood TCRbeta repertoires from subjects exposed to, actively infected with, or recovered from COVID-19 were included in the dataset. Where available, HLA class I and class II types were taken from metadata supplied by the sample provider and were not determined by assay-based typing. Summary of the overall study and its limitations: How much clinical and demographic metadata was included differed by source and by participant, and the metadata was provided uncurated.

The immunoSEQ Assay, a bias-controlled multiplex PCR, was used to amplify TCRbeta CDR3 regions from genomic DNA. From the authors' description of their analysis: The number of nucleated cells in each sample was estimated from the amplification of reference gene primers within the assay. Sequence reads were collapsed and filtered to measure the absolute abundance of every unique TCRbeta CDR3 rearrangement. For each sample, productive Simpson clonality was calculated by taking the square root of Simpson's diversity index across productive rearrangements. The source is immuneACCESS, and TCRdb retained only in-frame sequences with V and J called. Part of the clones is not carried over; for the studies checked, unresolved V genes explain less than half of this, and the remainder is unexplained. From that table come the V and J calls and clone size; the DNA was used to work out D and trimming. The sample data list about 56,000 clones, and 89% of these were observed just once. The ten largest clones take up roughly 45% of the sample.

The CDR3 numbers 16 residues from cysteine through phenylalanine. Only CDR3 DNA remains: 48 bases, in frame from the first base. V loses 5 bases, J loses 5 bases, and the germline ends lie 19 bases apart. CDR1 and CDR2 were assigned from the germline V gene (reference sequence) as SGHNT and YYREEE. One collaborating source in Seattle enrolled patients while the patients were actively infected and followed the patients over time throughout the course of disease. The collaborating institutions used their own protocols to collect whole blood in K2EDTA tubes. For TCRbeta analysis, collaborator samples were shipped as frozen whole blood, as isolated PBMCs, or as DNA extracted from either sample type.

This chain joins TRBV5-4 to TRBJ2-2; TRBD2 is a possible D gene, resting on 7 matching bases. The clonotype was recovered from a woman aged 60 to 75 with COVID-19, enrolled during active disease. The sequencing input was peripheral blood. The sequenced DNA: TGTGCCAGCAGGCCGAGCGGGAATCAGGGGACCGGGGAGCTGTTTTTT. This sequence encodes CASRPSGNQGTGELFF.